This T cell receptor (gamma chain) was sequenced for a study of Vδ1+ human thymocytes. Overall study results and limits: Thymic TRG and TRD repertoires appeared highly polyclonal, with Gaussian CDR3 length distributions. About 20% of thymic delta-chain sequences were Vdelta2, with few Vdelta3, unlike blood Vdelta1+ controls. The authors advised highly purified populations and single-cell validation.

Extracted RNA was reverse transcribed into cDNA. The CDR3 regions were amplified by multiplex PCR from V-gene primers to a constant-region primer. TCRdb re-called clones from the multiplex PCR reads via CATT. The sample consists of over 25,000 gamma-chain clones, roughly 20% of them appearing once. After alphabeta T cell depletion, CD3+ Vdelta1+ Vdelta2- thymocytes were sorted. Purity of the sorted Vdelta1+ thymocytes ranged from about 97% to 99.6%. This clone showed up just a few times. Its specificity is not known. A read error may produce the germline difference seen at one junction end. The germline gives CDR1 GITISATS, CDR2 ISYDGTV (reference sequence). The CDR3 covers 14 residues.

The chain couples TRGV9 to TRGJ1 or TRGJ2. Sequences were obtained from Vdelta1+ gamma-delta thymocytes from the thymus. The subset denotes: FACS-sorted CD3+ TCRalphabeta- TCRVdelta1+ TCRVdelta2- thymocytes. The source is a boy under two years old who had congenital heart surgery. The CDR3 spells CALWEVRIYHKKLF. The CDR3 DNA is TGTGCCTTGTGGGAGGTGCGGATTTATCATAAGAAACTCTTT.